A selection of T cell receptor beta chains follows, all from one sample in a study of blood T cell repertoires in COVID-19. Clones were sequenced by immunoSEQ multiplex PCR, and TCRdb holds only the in-frame ones, with some missing. Here the sample spans roughly 230,000 clones, around 86% being singletons. Material for sequencing was PBMCs or T cells enriched from blood (not recorded which). Receptors were obtained from a man aged 25-45 years in a cohort exposed to, infected with or recovered from COVID-19 (not recorded which). CDR3s include the opening cysteine and the closing phenylalanine or tryptophan. A D gene is named only where the DNA matches it firmly. Clone size is given for some rows only: seen once, a few or many times, or a class if the clone is expanded.

D gene | J gene | clone size | V gene | CDR3 DNA | CDR3 protein
TRBD1 | TRBJ2-1 | NA | TRBV11-2 | TGTGCCAGCAGCCTCACGACAGGGGGCGTTGAGCAGTTCTTC | CASSLTTGGVEQFF
TRBD1 | TRBJ1-1 | NA | TRBV6-5 | TGTGCCAGCAGGACAGGGGGAACTGAAGCTTTCTTT | CASRTGGTEAFF
TRBD1 | TRBJ1-6 | NA | TRBV28 | TGTGCCAGCAGTTCCCGGACAGGGAAGAAATCACCCCTCCACTTT | CASSSRTGKKSPLHF
NA | TRBJ1-1 | NA | TRBV5-1 | TGCGCCAGCAGCTTGGCCGTACAGATGAACACTGAAGCTTTCTTT | CASSLAVQMNTEAFF
NA | TRBJ2-7 | NA | TRBV7-2 | TGTGCCAGCAGCGTGAACCGGGGGACCTACGAGCAGTACTTC | CASSVNRGTYEQYF
TRBD2 | TRBJ2-7 | once | TRBV27 | TGTGCCAGTCCGGCGGGAGCTGGCTCCTACGAGCAGTACTTC | CASPAGAGSYEQYF
TRBD2 | TRBJ2-7 | NA | TRBV5-4 | TGTGCCAGCAGCTCGACTAGCGGGGCCCCCTACGAGCAGTACTTC | CASSSTSGAPYEQYF
TRBD2 | TRBJ2-7 | NA | TRBV28 | TGTGCCAGCGGTCTAGCGGGGCATTCGGAGCAGTACTTC | CASGLAGHSEQYF
TRBD1 | TRBJ2-7 | NA | TRBV6-1 | TGTGCCAGCAGCGAAAGTTACCTTCGGGACAGGGACAACGAGCAGTACTTC | CASSESYLRDRDNEQYF
NA | TRBJ1-1 | NA | TRBV10-3 | TGTGCCATCAGGGGCGTCGGCACTGAAGCTTTCTTT | CAIRGVGTEAFF
NA | TRBJ2-2 | NA | TRBV4-1 | TGCGCCAGCAGCCAAGAGAGATCCTGGAACACCGGGGAGCTGTTTTTT | CASSQERSWNTGELFF
TRBD1 | TRBJ2-5 | NA | TRBV19 | TGTGCCAGTAGTATGGCCTGGACAGGGGAAGAGACCCAGTACTTC | CASSMAWTGEETQYF
TRBD1 | TRBJ2-7 | NA | TRBV29-1 | TGCAGCGTCGGACATTCGGGGACAGGGTCCTACGAGCAGTACTTC | CSVGHSGTGSYEQYF
NA | TRBJ1-1 | NA | TRBV28 | TGTGCCAGCAGTTTATTACAGGAGAACACTGAAGCTTTCTTT | CASSLLQENTEAFF
NA | TRBJ2-5 | once | TRBV11-2 | TGTGCCAGCAGGGCCCGGGAATACGAGACCCAGTACTTC | CASRAREYETQYF
TRBD2 | TRBJ2-5 | once | TRBV27 | TGTGCCAGCAGGACTAGCGGGAGGGCCGGAGAGACCCAGTACTTC | CASRTSGRAGETQYF
NA | TRBJ1-1 | NA | TRBV28 | TGTGCCAGCAGTTTCTTGGCAACTGAAGCTTTCTTT | CASSFLATEAFF
NA | TRBJ2-5 | NA | TRBV5-1 | TGCGCCAGCAGCAGGAGCGTCCAAAACCAAGAGACCCAGTACTTC | CASSRSVQNQETQYF
TRBD2 | TRBJ2-1 | once | TRBV10-3 | TGTGCCATCAGTGACCTGGGAGCGGGAGTTAGTAATGAGCAGTTCTTC | CAISDLGAGVSNEQFF
NA | TRBJ2-7 | few | TRBV4-2 | TGTGCCAGCAGCCAAGATGAACCAGCCTACGAGCAGTACTTC | CASSQDEPAYEQYF
TRBD1 | TRBJ1-3 | NA | TRBV11-2 | TGTGCCAGCAGCTTAGACAGGGGGAGCTCTGGAAACACCATATATTTT | CASSLDRGSSGNTIYF
NA | TRBJ2-3 | NA | TRBV24-1 | TGTGCCACCTCACAGGGAGCAGATACGCAGTATTTT | CATSQGADTQYF
NA | TRBJ1-1 | NA | TRBV5-1 | TGCGCCAGCCGTCCGGGGACATATTTAACTGAAGCTTTCTTT | CASRPGTYLTEAFF
NA | TRBJ1-2 | NA | TRBV9 | TGTGCCAGCAGCGTAAGTCTAGAGGGCGGCTACACCTTC | CASSVSLEGGYTF
TRBD1 | TRBJ1-4 | NA | TRBV7-2 | TGTGCCAGCAGCTTCCAGGGGGCTAGCGAAAAACTGTTTTTT | CASSFQGASEKLFF
TRBD1 | TRBJ1-3 | NA | TRBV5-5 | TGTGCCAGCAGCTTCGACAGGGCGGGAAACACCATATATTTT | CASSFDRAGNTIYF
NA | TRBJ2-5 | few | TRBV18 | TGTGCCAGCTCAGCAGGGGTACAAGAGACCCAGTACTTC | CASSAGVQETQYF
TRBD1 | TRBJ1-2 | NA | TRBV9 | TGTGCCAGCAGCGTAGATGGGACAGCCATTCGGAACTATGGCTACACCTTC | CASSVDGTAIRNYGYTF
NA | TRBJ2-1 | NA | TRBV28 | TGTGCCAGCAGTTTATATAGCCCCCTCGGTTCCACACACAATGAGCAGTTCTTC | CASSLYSPLGSTHNEQFF
TRBD1 | TRBJ2-3 | many | TRBV14 | TGTGCCAGCAGCCATGACCTCAGGGGGCTTCGTGCAGATACGCAGTATTTT | CASSHDLRGLRADTQYF
TRBD1 | TRBJ1-2 | NA | TRBV24-1 | TGTGCCACCAGTGATTCCAGCAGTACAGGGGGTCGATCCTATGGCTACACCTTC | CATSDSSSTGGRSYGYTF
NA | TRBJ2-3 | NA | TRBV11-2 | TGTGCCAGCACCGGTGGGGCCGTTAGCACAGATACGCAGTATTTT | CASTGGAVSTDTQYF
TRBD1 | TRBJ2-4 | NA | TRBV29-1 | TGCAGCGTTGTGGGACAGGGAAACATTCAGTACTTC | CSVVGQGNIQYF